This is a list of T cell receptor beta chains from one sample in a study of T cell responses to AZD1222 COVID-19 vaccine. Libraries were prepared by immunoSEQ multiplex PCR; TCRdb keeps only in-frame clonotypes and omits some of them. The top ten hold about 7.5% of the sample, which has about 85,000 clones, around 85% seen once. This material consisted of peripheral blood, taken on day 0 of AZD1222 vaccination. These receptors came from an adult in good health. CDR3s include the opening cysteine and the closing phenylalanine or tryptophan. The D gene is left open where the match is weak. The size of a clone is reported for some rows only, either as once, few or many, or as a class for expanded clones.

D: -; J: TRBJ2-3; V: TRBV5-1; size: -; DNA: TGCGCCAGCAGCTTGGAGAGGGAGTTCACAGATACGCAGTATTTT; CDR3: CASSLEREFTDTQYF
D: -; J: TRBJ2-2; V: TRBV14; size: -; DNA: TGTGCCAGCAGTCGGGACTGGAACACCGGGGAGCTGTTTTTT; CDR3: CASSRDWNTGELFF
D: -; J: TRBJ1-2; V: TRBV29-1; size: few; DNA: TGCAGCCCTAAAACCAACTATGGCTACACCTTC; CDR3: CSPKTNYGYTF
D: TRBD1; J: TRBJ2-7; V: TRBV28; size: -; DNA: TGTGCCAGCAGTTTATCAGGGGGCGGGTACGAGCAGTACTTC; CDR3: CASSLSGGGYEQYF
D: -; J: TRBJ1-5; V: TRBV23-1; size: -; DNA: TGCGCCAGCAGTCAACAGCGGAGGTACCAACCCCAGCATTTT; CDR3: CASSQQRRYQPQHF
D: -; J: TRBJ2-7; V: TRBV7-9; size: -; DNA: TGTGCCAGCAGCTTATCGACATTTGGTGCGTTGGAGCAGTACTTC; CDR3: CASSLSTFGALEQYF
D: -; J: TRBJ1-6; V: TRBV6-5; size: -; DNA: TGTGCCAGCAGTTACGAGCCAGGGGATTCACCCCTCCACTTT; CDR3: CASSYEPGDSPLHF
D: TRBD1; J: TRBJ2-3; V: TRBV3-1/TRBV3-2; size: -; DNA: TGTGCCAGCAGGTCAGGGGGCGCAGATACGCAGTATTTT; CDR3: CASRSGGADTQYF
D: -; J: TRBJ1-1; V: TRBV7-2; size: -; DNA: TGTGCCAGCAGCTTAGTCAAGGGTCGCACTGAAGCTTTCTTT; CDR3: CASSLVKGRTEAFF
D: -; J: TRBJ2-1; V: TRBV5-4; size: -; DNA: TGTGCCAGCAGCTTAGTGGAGTCCCGGGAGCAGTTCTTC; CDR3: CASSLVESREQFF
D: TRBD2; J: TRBJ2-7; V: TRBV6-2/TRBV6-3; size: -; DNA: TGTGCCAGCAGTTTAGCGGGGCAATACGAGCAGTACTTC; CDR3: CASSLAGQYEQYF
D: TRBD2; J: TRBJ2-7; V: TRBV5-5; size: -; DNA: TGTGCCAGCAGCCTAGCCGGGACTAGCGGGATCTCTGGGACCTACGAGCAGTACTTC; CDR3: CASSLAGTSGISGTYEQYF
D: -; J: TRBJ1-3; V: TRBV18; size: -; DNA: TGTGCCAGCTCACCCTCGGCCGGACCCCTGGGCACCATATATTTT; CDR3: CASSPSAGPLGTIYF
D: TRBD1; J: TRBJ2-2; V: TRBV12-5; size: -; DNA: TGTGCTAGTGGTTTGGTACAGGTGGGGACAGGGGCCGGGACCGGGGAGCTGTTTTTT; CDR3: CASGLVQVGTGAGTGELFF
D: -; J: TRBJ2-3; V: TRBV11-3; size: -; DNA: TGTGCCAGCAGCCGGAGACGGTTCGAGGGGTCAGATACGCAGTATTTT; CDR3: CASSRRRFEGSDTQYF
D: -; J: TRBJ2-2; V: TRBV3-1/TRBV3-2; size: few; DNA: TGTGCCAGCAGCCAAGATTTTTCCGGGAGTAGAACCGGGGAGCTGTTTTTT; CDR3: CASSQDFSGSRTGELFF
D: TRBD2; J: TRBJ2-7; V: TRBV4-3; size: -; DNA: TGCGCCAGCAGCCACTCCGGACTAGCGAGCTCCTACGAGCAGTACTTC; CDR3: CASSHSGLASSYEQYF
D: -; J: TRBJ1-2; V: TRBV9; size: few; DNA: TGTGCCAGCAGCGTAGACCCGGAGGGATATGGCTACACCTTC; CDR3: CASSVDPEGYGYTF
D: -; J: TRBJ1-6; V: TRBV9; size: -; DNA: TGTGCCAGCAGCGCTGCGGGGGGGAGAGATTCACCCCTCCACTTT; CDR3: CASSAAGGRDSPLHF
D: -; J: TRBJ2-3; V: TRBV7-2; size: -; DNA: TGTGCCAGCAGCTTAGCGGGAAGGAGAACAGATACGCAGTATTTT; CDR3: CASSLAGRRTDTQYF
D: -; J: TRBJ2-1; V: TRBV12-3/TRBV12-4; size: few; DNA: TGTGCCAGCAGTTTCTTAGATTACAATGAGCAGTTCTTC; CDR3: CASSFLDYNEQFF
D: -; J: TRBJ1-2; V: TRBV2; size: many; DNA: TGTGCCAGCAAGTCGGACACGGTCAATGGCTACACCTTC; CDR3: CASKSDTVNGYTF
D: TRBD1; J: TRBJ1-1; V: TRBV9; size: few; DNA: TGTGCCAGCAGCGCAACCCCGCCTGGACAGGGAACAAAAGCTTTCTTT; CDR3: CASSATPPGQGTKAFF
D: -; J: TRBJ2-5; V: TRBV6-5; size: -; DNA: TGTGCCAGCAGTTACGCCAGCGGGCCGTGGGAGACCCAGTACTTC; CDR3: CASSYASGPWETQYF
D: TRBD1; J: TRBJ1-2; V: TRBV6-5; size: -; DNA: TGTGCCAGCAGTAGGGGGACAGAACCAAACTATGGCTACACCTTC; CDR3: CASSRGTEPNYGYTF